This TCR beta chain was documented in a study of T cell repertoires in cytomegalovirus infection. MiXCR, run by TCRdb on the reads, gives a single entry per CDR3 protein. The sample carries about 530,000 distinct CDR3 sequences, 26% recorded once. This CDR3 has 15 amino acids. Germline V CDR1 and CDR2: SGHTA, FQGNSA. The V end lost 1 base, the J end lost 5 bases, and 12 bases lay between the germline ends. This clonotype has a handful of counts. Sequencing was done on a sample of PBMCs. The receptor's source is a human donor in good health (CMV status not recorded). Some clones in this sample may be carry-over from other donors' samples. This chain uses TRBV7-2 with TRBJ2-1; TRBD2 is a possible D gene (6 bases). The DNA of the CDR3 is TGTGCCAGCAGCTTAGAGCTAGCGTCGAACAATGAGCAGTTCTTC. It codes for CASSLELASNNEQFF.